The rows below give T cell receptor beta chains drawn from one sample of a study of T-cell memory formation after mild COVID-19. One entry per CDR3 protein results from TCRdb running MiXCR on the 5' RACE reads. The sample lists around 4,000 distinct CDR3 sequences, 15% to 20% occurring once. Material: PBMCs or a T cell subset sorted from them (not recorded which). Every receptor here comes from an adult who had mild COVID-19 (a few samples of this study predate the infection). Cell type and time point are not known. Both conserved end residues are part of each CDR3. D genes are given only for firm matches. Clone size is given for some rows only: seen once, a few or many times, or a class if the clone is expanded.

TRBV14	NA	TRBJ1-6	medium-sized	CASSQLQGDYSPLHF	TGTGCCAGCAGCCAACTACAGGGCGACTATTCACCCCTCCACTTT
TRBV29-1	NA	TRBJ1-3	medium-sized	CSVLQDSGNTIYF	TGCAGCGTTTTACAGGACTCTGGAAACACCATATATTTT
TRBV3-1	TRBD2	TRBJ2-5	large	CASSQDASGETQYF	TGTGCCAGCAGCCAAGATGCTAGCGGGGAGACCCAGTACTTC
TRBV5-1	NA	TRBJ2-5	medium-sized	CASSLEETQYF	TGCGCCAGCAGCTTGGAAGAGACCCAGTACTTC
TRBV3-1	NA	TRBJ1-6	NA	CASSQVLSPLHF	TGTGCCAGCAGCCAAGTACTTTCACCCCTCCACTTT
TRBV6-2/TRBV6-3	NA	TRBJ1-6	medium-sized	CASRRWVGSPLHF	TGTGCCAGCAGGAGGTGGGTCGGTTCACCCCTCCACTTT
TRBV12-5	NA	TRBJ2-3	medium-sized	CASGLGRGDPQF	TGTGCTAGTGGTTTGGGGAGGGGGGACCCTCAATTT
TRBV11-2	NA	TRBJ1-6	medium-sized	CASSLTGGDSPLHF	TGTGCCAGCAGCCTCACGGGTGGGGATTCACCCCTCCACTTT
TRBV2	NA	TRBJ2-3	medium-sized	CAILGFPDTQYF	TGTGCCATCCTGGGGTTTCCAGATACGCAGTATTTT
TRBV5-5	TRBD2	TRBJ2-5	medium-sized	CASSPYGLALAGPSWWQETQYF	TGTGCCAGCAGCCCCTATGGACTAGCGCTGGCGGGACCATCGTGGTGGCAAGAGACCCAGTACTTC
TRBV2	NA	TRBJ1-1	NA	CASAGNEDTEAFF	TGTGCCAGCGCAGGGAATGAGGACACTGAAGCTTTCTTT
TRBV6-4	NA	TRBJ1-1	medium-sized	CASSDRLGTEAFF	TGTGCCAGCAGTGACCGCCTGGGAACTGAAGCTTTCTTT
TRBV29-1	NA	TRBJ2-2	NA	CSVMDSRAYTGELFF	TGCAGCGTTATGGACTCCCGCGCATACACCGGGGAGCTGTTTTTT
TRBV6-6	NA	TRBJ2-2	medium-sized	CASNRQHTGELFF	TGTGCCAGCAACAGACAACACACCGGGGAGCTGTTTTTT
TRBV29-1	TRBD1	TRBJ2-2	medium-sized	CSVEDSPGQGNTGELFF	TGCAGCGTCGAAGATTCCCCTGGACAGGGGAACACCGGGGAGCTGTTTTTT
TRBV12-3/TRBV12-4	TRBD2	TRBJ2-7	medium-sized	CASRPSGGAREQYF	TGTGCCAGCAGACCCAGCGGGGGGGCCCGAGAGCAGTACTTC